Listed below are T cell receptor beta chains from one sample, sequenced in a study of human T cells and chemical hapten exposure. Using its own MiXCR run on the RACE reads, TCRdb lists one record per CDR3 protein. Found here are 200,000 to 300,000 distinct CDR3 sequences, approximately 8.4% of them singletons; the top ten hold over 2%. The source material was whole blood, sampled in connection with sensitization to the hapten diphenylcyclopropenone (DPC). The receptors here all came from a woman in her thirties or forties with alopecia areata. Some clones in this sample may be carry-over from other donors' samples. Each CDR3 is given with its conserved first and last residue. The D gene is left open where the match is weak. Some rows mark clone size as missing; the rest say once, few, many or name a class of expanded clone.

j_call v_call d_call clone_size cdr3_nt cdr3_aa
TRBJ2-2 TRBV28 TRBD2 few TGTGCCAGCAGCTATACTCTAGCGGGAGAGGACACCGGGGAGCTGTTTTTT CASSYTLAGEDTGELFF
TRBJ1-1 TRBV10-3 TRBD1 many TGTGCCATCAGTGACGAGGGGGCTGACATAAGCACTGAAGCTTTCTTT CAISDEGADISTEAFF
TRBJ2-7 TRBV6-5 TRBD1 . TGTGCCAGCAGCCGCGGACAGGTACCTTACGAGCAGTACTTC CASSRGQVPYEQYF
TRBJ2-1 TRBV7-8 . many TGTGCCAGCAGCTTAGGAGGGCGTGAGGGTGAGCAGTTCTTC CASSLGGREGEQFF
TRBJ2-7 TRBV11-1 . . TGTGCCAGCAGCTTAGAGTCCTCCTCCGGTGGGCCCTACGAGCAGTACTTC CASSLESSSGGPYEQYF
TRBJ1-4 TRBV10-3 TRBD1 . TGTGCCATCAGTGATACCGGGACAGGGGGCACTAATGAAAAACTGTTTTTT CAISDTGTGGTNEKLFF
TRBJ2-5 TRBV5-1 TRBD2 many TGCGCCAGCTCTACTAGCGGGAACCAAGAGACCCAGTACTTC CASSTSGNQETQYF
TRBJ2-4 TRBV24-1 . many TGTGCCACCAGTGATGCGGGGCCCCAAAACATTCAGTACTTC CATSDAGPQNIQYF
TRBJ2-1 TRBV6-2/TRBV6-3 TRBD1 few TGTGCCAGCAGGGGGACAGGAGGGGATGAGCAGTTCTTC CASRGTGGDEQFF
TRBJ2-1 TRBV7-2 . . TGTGCCAGCAGCTTAGAAGGACAGAGACTCGGATGGAATGAGCAGTTCTTC CASSLEGQRLGWNEQFF
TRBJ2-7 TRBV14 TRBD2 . TGTGCCAGCAGCCGCAGATCGGGAGGCCTTAGGTTC CASSRRSGGLRF
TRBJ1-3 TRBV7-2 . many TGTGCCAGCAGCTACTCTGGAAACACCATATATTTT CASSYSGNTIYF
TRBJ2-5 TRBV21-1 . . TGTGTCAGCAGCAAACGCTCCAATCGCAGGGCCCTCGAAGAGACCCAGTACTTC CVSSKRSNRRALEETQYF
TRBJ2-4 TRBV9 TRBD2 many TGTGCCAGCAGCGGACGGACTAGCGGCAGTGGCATTCAGTACTTC CASSGRTSGSGIQYF
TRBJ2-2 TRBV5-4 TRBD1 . TGTGCCAGCACGACCCCCGACAGGGTAGCCGGGGAGCTGTTTTTT CASTTPDRVAGELFF
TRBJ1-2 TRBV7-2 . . TGTGCCAGCAGCTTAGGGGTAACCGGTCATGGCTACACCTTC CASSLGVTGHGYTF
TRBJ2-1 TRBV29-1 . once TGCAGCGGCTCGACAGGCTCCGATGAGCAGTTCTTC CSGSTGSDEQFF
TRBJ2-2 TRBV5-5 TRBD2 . TGTGCCAGCAGCTGGGTAGCGGGAGCGAACACCGGGGAGCTGTTTTTT CASSWVAGANTGELFF
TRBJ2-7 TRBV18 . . TGTGCCAGCTCACCACTGGGAGGTGAGCAGTACTTC CASSPLGGEQYF
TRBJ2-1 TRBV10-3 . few TGTGCCATCAGTGAGTCGGACCCAATGATCGGCAATGAGCAGTTCTTC CAISESDPMIGNEQFF
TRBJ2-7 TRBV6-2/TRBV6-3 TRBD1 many TGTGCCAGCAGTTACTCGAACAGGGGGAGGTATTACGAGCAGTACTTC CASSYSNRGRYYEQYF
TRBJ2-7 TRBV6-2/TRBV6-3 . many TGTGCCAGCAGTTATGTCAGACATGGATCTTACGAGCAGTACTTC CASSYVRHGSYEQYF
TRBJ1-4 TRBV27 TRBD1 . TGTGCCAGCAGTTTCCAGGGACAGGGGAATGAAAAACTGTTTTTT CASSFQGQGNEKLFF
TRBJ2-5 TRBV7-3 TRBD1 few TGTGCCAGCAGCCCACAGGGGCTCTTCCAAGAGACCCAGTACTTC CASSPQGLFQETQYF
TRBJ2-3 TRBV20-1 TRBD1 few TGCAGTGCAGGCGGACAGGGGAGCGCAGATACGCAGTATTTT CSAGGQGSADTQYF
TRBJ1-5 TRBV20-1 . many TGCAGTGCTATCCAGGGAAATAGCAATCAGCCCCAGCATTTT CSAIQGNSNQPQHF
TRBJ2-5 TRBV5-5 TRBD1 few TGTGCCAGCAGCCCCGGGACAGGGGTAATAGAGACCCAGTACTTC CASSPGTGVIETQYF
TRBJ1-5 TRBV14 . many TGTGCCAGCAGCCCCTCAGGCGTCCAGCATTTT CASSPSGVQHF
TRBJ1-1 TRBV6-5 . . TGTGCCAGCAGTTACTCGAAGGGGCACCAGGACGCCAACACTGAAGCTTTCTTT CASSYSKGHQDANTEAFF
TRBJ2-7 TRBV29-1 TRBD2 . TGCAGCATCACGGGAGGTCTCCGGCAGTACTTC CSITGGLRQYF
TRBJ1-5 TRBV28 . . TGTGCCAGCAGCCCCGCACAGCTCAATCAGCCCCAGCATTTT CASSPAQLNQPQHF
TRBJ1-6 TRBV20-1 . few TGCAGTGCCTCCGGGACAACGAATTCACCCCTCCACTTT CSASGTTNSPLHF
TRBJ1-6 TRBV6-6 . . TGTGCCAGCACCCCCATTGATTACTATAATTCACCCCTCCACTTT CASTPIDYYNSPLHF
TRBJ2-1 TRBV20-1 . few TGCAGTGCCGTAGGGGGGGGCTCGATCAATGAGCAGTTCTTC CSAVGGGSINEQFF
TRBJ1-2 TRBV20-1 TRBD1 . TGCAGTGCTAGAGAGACAGGGACTAACTATGGCTACACCTTC CSARETGTNYGYTF
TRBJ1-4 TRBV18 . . TGTGCCAGCTCACTCCGGGACCTTAAGGGGGAAAAACTGTTTTTT CASSLRDLKGEKLFF
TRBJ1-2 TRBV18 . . TGTGCCAGCTCACCATGGCAGGGATCCCCCCTTAGGGGCTACACCTTC CASSPWQGSPLRGYTF
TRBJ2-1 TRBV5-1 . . TGCGCCAGCAGCTTGAATAGGGGGTCCAGCTCCTACAATGAGCAGTTCTTC CASSLNRGSSSYNEQFF
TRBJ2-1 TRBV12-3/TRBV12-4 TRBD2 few TGTGCCAGCAGTCCGTCCGGGACTAGCGGGATAAATGAGCAGTTCTTC CASSPSGTSGINEQFF
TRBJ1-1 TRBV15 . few TGTGCCACCAGCGGTGACTCCGGGAACACTGAAGCTTTCTTT CATSGDSGNTEAFF
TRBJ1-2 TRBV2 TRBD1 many TGTGCCAGCAGTGCCCCCGGGACAGGGGGCGAGAGTGGCTACACCTTC CASSAPGTGGESGYTF
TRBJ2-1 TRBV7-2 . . TGTGCCAGCAGCTTAGATGGGGGGTCCTACAATGAGCAGTTCTTC CASSLDGGSYNEQFF
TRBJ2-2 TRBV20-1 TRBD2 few TGCAGTGCTAGAGCGGCGTTTACTAGCGGACACACCGGGGAGCTGTTTTTT CSARAAFTSGHTGELFF
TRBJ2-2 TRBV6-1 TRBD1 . TGTGCCAGCAGTGAACAGGGGGTATACACCGGGGAGCTGTTTTTT CASSEQGVYTGELFF
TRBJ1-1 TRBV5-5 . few TGTGCCAGCAGCTTGGTCTGGGATCGGACTTTCTTT CASSLVWDRTFF
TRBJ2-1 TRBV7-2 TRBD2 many TGTGCCAGCAGCTTAGGGTCTAGCGGACTCTATGAGCAGTTCTTC CASSLGSSGLYEQFF
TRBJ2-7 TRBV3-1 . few TGTGCCAGCAGCCAATCATGGTCCGGGCCCTACGAGCAGTACTTC CASSQSWSGPYEQYF
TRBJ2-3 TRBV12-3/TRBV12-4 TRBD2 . TGTGCCAGCAGGGGACTAGCGGGGTACACAGATACGCAGTATTTT CASRGLAGYTDTQYF